Detailed here is one T cell receptor beta chain. The table came from immunoSEQ multiplex PCR; TCRdb's copy has only in-frame clones and leaves some out. The sample includes 150,000 or so clones, roughly three quarters seen only once; the top ten take under 2.5%. The data belong to a study of blood T cell repertoires in COVID-19. The overall study: Samples of COVID-19 (acute and convalescent) were obtained from the United States, Italy and Spain.

Germline V gene data show CDR1 as GTSNPN and CDR2 as SVGIG (reference sequence). The CDR3 runs 11 residues. Trimming removed 0 bases from V and 8 bases from J, with 7 bases in between. V and J are TRBV30 and TRBJ1-2; D unclear. This TCR was recovered from a woman aged 70-85 years with acute or convalescent COVID-19. Sequences were obtained from peripheral blood. CDR3 bases: TGTGCCTGGAGTGTTCTGGAGGGCTACACCTTC. Translating it yields CAWSVLEGYTF.